The T cell receptor beta chain under discussion was sequenced for a study of blood T cell repertoires in COVID-19. Study at large: COVID-19 samples from acute and convalescent phases originated in the United States, Italy and Spain. T cells, B-cell-depleted T cells, or PBMCs provided the cDNA or gDNA that served as material.

The table lists this clone with a count of one. V trimming: 4 bases; J trimming: 9 bases; junction bases outside the gene matches: 13. The CDR3 is 16 residues long. Germline CDR1 is LGHDT and CDR2 is YNNKEL (reference sequence). Clones were read by immunoSEQ multiplex PCR, and TCRdb kept only the in-frame ones, dropping some. Altogether 350,000 to 400,000 clones are present, 75% to 90% being singletons, with the ten largest covering 7.1%. Seattle enrolled patients during active infection and tracked them longitudinally. The sequence was obtained from an older woman with COVID-19, enrolled during active disease. The chain recombines TRBV3-1 (or the pseudogene TRBV3-2) with TRBJ2-1; 9 bases are shared with TRBD2. Sequencing was performed on peripheral blood. As DNA, the CDR3 is TGTGCCAGCAGCCGCTTCGGGACTAGCTGTTCGGTTGAGCAGTTCTTC. It codes for CASSRFGTSCSVEQFF.